This passage covers 7 T cell receptor beta chains from one sample sequenced in a study of T cells after yellow fever vaccination. MiXCR, run by TCRdb on the 5' RACE reads, gives a single entry per CDR3 protein. Counted here are about 45,000 distinct CDR3 sequences, 6.8% occurring once; the ten biggest clones make up approximately 15%. Sample: CD8+ T cells not binding an NS4B(214-222) dextramer, sorted from PBMCs, taken 45 days after the yellow fever booster vaccination. The source is a man aged 25-45 years who received the YFV17D yellow fever vaccine.

This clonotype was detected ten times or more. This rearrangement joins TRBV7-8 to TRBJ2-7; maybe TRBD2 (5 bases). CDR1 is SGHVS and CDR2 is FQNEAQ in the germline V gene. This CDR3 comprises 14 residues. Trimming left V 5 bases short and J 4 bases short, with 15 bases between. The CDR3 DNA reads TGTGCCAGCAGCCCTCGGGCTAGCAGTTACGAGCAGTACTTC. Residues: CASSPRASSYEQYF. The full variable domain, in which reference TRBV7-8 and TRBJ2-7 provide the parts outside the CDR3, is GAGVSQSPRYKVAKRGQDVALRCDPISGHVSLFWYQQALGQGPEFLTYFQNEAQLDKSGLPSDRFFAERPEGSVSTLKIQRTQQEDSAVYLCASSPRASSYEQYFGPGTRLTVT.

This clonotype was found many times. The CDR3 coding sequence is TGTGCCAGCACCCTGACAGGGGCACATAACACCGGGGAGCTGTTTTTT. It codes for CASTLTGAHNTGELFF. V gene TRBV6-1 combines with J gene TRBJ2-2; 8 nucleotides line up with TRBD1. Germline CDR1 reads MNHNS; CDR2 reads SASEGT. V shed 7 bases and J 2 bases; nucleotides not matched to a gene: 9. The CDR3 totals 16 residues.

This clonotype was found many times. The chain has TRBV20-1 and TRBJ2-7, with D perhaps TRBD1 or TRBD2 (5 bases each). This CDR3 contains 14 residues. Germline V lookup: CDR1 DFQATT, CDR2 SNEGSKA (reference sequence). V was shortened by 2 bases and J by 2 bases, with 13 bases between the two germline ends. The CDR3 coding sequence is TGCAGTGCTAGATCCCGGGACCATACCTACGAGCAGTACTTC. It codes for CSARSRDHTYEQYF.

This clonotype was found many times. The V and J genes are TRBV7-9 and TRBJ2-2, with 7 bases matching TRBD1. Per the germline V gene, CDR1 is SEHNR and CDR2 is FQNEAQ (reference sequence). The CDR3 sequence is 15 residues long. Trimming removed 5 bases from V and 2 bases from J; junction bases left unmatched: 5. The DNA of the CDR3 is TGTGCCAGCAGCCATGGACAGGTCAACACCGGGGAGCTGTTTTTT. This encodes CASSHGQVNTGELFF.

In this sample, this clonotype turned up many times. V is TRBV6-6 and J is TRBJ2-7, with D possibly matching TRBD1 (6 bases). Looked up from germline, CDR1 is MNHNY and CDR2 is SVGAGI (reference sequence). This CDR3 is built from 12 residues. Trimming took off 10 bases at V and 2 bases at J, with 12 bases between the two ends. The CDR3 loop is CATQGHPYEQYF. The CDR3 DNA follows: TGTGCCACCCAGGGACACCCCTACGAGCAGTACTTC.

This clonotype was counted at least ten times. The rearrangement uses TRBV20-1 and TRBJ2-1; 7 positions agree with TRBD1. Germline CDR1 is DFQATT and CDR2 is SNEGSKA (reference sequence). V lost 6 bases, J lost 0 bases, and 8 bases stayed unmatched. This CDR3 is built from 15 residues. CDR3 residues: CSAVTGASSYNEQFF. In DNA, the CDR3 is TGCAGTGCAGTTACAGGGGCCTCCTCCTACAATGAGCAGTTCTTC.

This clonotype was recorded at least ten times. The V gene is TRBV5-1, the J gene TRBJ2-7; the D is unclear. Germline CDR1 is SGHRS and CDR2 is YFSETQ. The CDR3 is 13 residues long. V shed 3 bases and J shed 7 bases, with 14 bases lying between them. The CDR3 sequence: CASSSDLLTEQYF. The CDR3 bases are TGCGCCAGCAGCTCCGACCTCCTTACGGAGCAGTACTTC.